This T cell receptor (beta chain) was sequenced for a study of cytomegalovirus exposure and HLA in healthy donors. Germline assignment: CDR1 SGDLS and CDR2 YYNGEE. V shed 4 bases and J shed 8 bases, with 9 bases lying between them. The CDR3 has 12 amino acids. 13 Jbeta primers and 60 Vbeta primers were used for the PCR. Sequencing was performed with immunoSEQ multiplex PCR; in TCRdb, only in-frame clones are kept and a portion is missing. The sample lists under 150,000 clones, 77% occurring once. Sequencing was performed on PBMCs. The chain uses TRBV9 and TRBJ1-4; D is possibly TRBD1 (5 bases). The clonotype originates from a woman aged 40-49 years in good health and CMV-seronegative. CDR3 bases: TGTGCCAGCAGCTCACAGGCCGAAAAACTGTTTTTT. This sequence encodes CASSSQAEKLFF.